This TCR beta chain was identified in a study of T-cell reconstitution after alpha-beta-depleted transplantation in children. The study, taken as a whole, reports: There were reportedly several hundred expanded graft clones from which alpha-beta T cells came about two months after transplant. The study traced high day-60 TCRbeta diversity in some patients to surviving recipient T cells and thymic progenitors.

Trimming removed 7 bases from V and 1 base from J, with 11 bases in between. This CDR3 is 14 amino acids long. The germline V gene encodes CDR1 SGHAT and CDR2 FQNNGV. This clonotype has a count of ten or more. The antigen remains undetermined. During its preparation, the TCRbeta library received unique molecular identifiers. MiXCR was run by TCRdb on the PCR reads, yielding one entry per CDR3 protein. The data contain approximately 200,000 distinct CDR3 sequences, 6.3% of them singletons. This sequence joins TRBV11-2 and TRBJ2-1; tentative D call: TRBD2 (5 bases). This TCR was recovered from a girl less than two years old with combined immunodeficiency, due to receive a stem cell transplant. The starting material was PBMCs, obtained before TCRalphabeta/CD19-depleted stem cell transplant. The CDR3 sequence is CASKERRSYNEQFF. In DNA form, the CDR3 reads TGTGCCAGCAAGGAGAGGAGGTCCTACAATGAGCAGTTCTTC.